This T cell receptor (beta chain) was sequenced during a study of blood T cell repertoires in COVID-19. As for the study in general: The samples span acute and convalescent COVID-19 from the United States, Italy and Spain. PBMCs, B-cell-depleted T cells, or T cells were the source of the cDNA or gDNA that made up the material.

V gave up 3 bases and J gave up 6 bases, with 22 bases separating them. The germline CDR1 and CDR2 sequences are MGHRA and YSYEKL. The CDR3 contains 17 residues. Per the original methods: Researchers report that nucleated cell counts were estimated from reference gene primer amplification. Sequenced by immunoSEQ multiplex PCR; TCRdb stores in-frame clones only, minus some. The DNA gave D and trimming, while V, J and clone size come from that table. Of about 15,000 clones detected, about 91% appear once; the ten largest clones hold just under 9%. This clonotype originated in a human donor in a cohort sampled during active COVID-19. Specimen: peripheral blood. This sequence joins TRBV4-1 and TRBJ2-3; a weak D match, TRBD2 (5 bases). CDR3 residues: CASSQTTTLVLSDTQYF. CDR3 nucleotide sequence: TGCGCCAGCAGCCAGACGACTACTCTGGTCTTATCTGATACGCAGTATTTT.